The source of this T cell receptor (beta chain) is a study of cytomegalovirus exposure and HLA in healthy donors. Study-level results: In a later analysis, donors in an Asian-associated ancestry cluster reportedly had fewer N-insertions in productive TCRs than the cohort mean. A further, later analysis showed that HLA-associated TCR beta chains (compared with equally common others) were more clonally expanded. CMV serostatus alone was available as immune exposure information.

A remark on this clone: What it recognizes is unknown.

Each donor was healthy, and each was a bone marrow donor. PCR used 60 Vbeta primers and 13 Jbeta primers. Clones were read by immunoSEQ multiplex PCR, and TCRdb kept only the in-frame ones, dropping some. The top ten hold under 20% of the sample, which has approximately 75,000 clones, around 84% seen once. V was cut by 4 bases and J by 1 base, with 11 bases left in between. Germline lookup yields CDR1 ENHRY and CDR2 SYGVKD. The CDR3 totals 14 residues. V is TRBV10-3 and J is TRBJ2-7; D is unclear. This clonotype was obtained from a man between 65 and 79 years old in good health and CMV-seropositive. What was sequenced was PBMCs. This chain's CDR3 is CAISAPPKSYEQYF. CDR3 nucleotide sequence: TGTGCCATCAGTGCCCCCCCCAAATCCTACGAGCAGTACTTC.